These 27 T cell receptor beta chains share one sample of origin, sequenced in a study of shared T cell receptors in the human thymus. Sequencing used immunoSEQ multiplex PCR; TCRdb keeps in-frame clones, though not all of them. The table shows about 660,000 clones, with around 87% occurring only once. This same sample was also taken into another study, of human thymus T cells.

Material: thymocytes. These receptors were taken from a boy under two years old with a congenital heart defect.

The rearrangement joins TRBV19 to TRBJ2-1; 12 bases are a match to TRBD2. Trimming cost V 3 bases and J 6 bases; bases outside gene matches: 12. CDR1 and CDR2 (germline): LNHDA, SQIVND (reference sequence). This CDR3 region has 18 residues. CDR3: CASSMSLAGGPSGNEQFF. The CDR3 DNA is TGTGCCAGTAGTATGTCCCTAGCGGGGGGGCCTTCGGGCAATGAGCAGTTCTTC.

In its sample, this clone was seen a few times. The rearrangement uses TRBV11-2 and TRBJ2-7, with TRBD2 matching 10 bases. Germline V gene lookup returns CDR1 SGHAT and CDR2 FQNNGV. The CDR3 consists of 18 residues. V lost 5 bases and J lost 5; bases outside the gene matches: 18. The CDR3 coding sequence is TGTGCCAGCAGCCCACAACGCAACGGGGCTAGCGGGGGAGACGAGCAGTACTTC. Protein: CASSPQRNGASGGDEQYF.

The chain combines TRBV28 with TRBJ1-5; 9 nucleotides line up with TRBD1. This CDR3 region has 15 residues. CDR1 and CDR2 (germline): MDHEN, SYDVKM. Germline trimming cut 6 bases from V and 9 bases from J; bases unmatched to any gene: 12. The CDR3 nucleotides read TGTGCCAGCAGCCTGAGGGACAGGGAGAGATCGCCCCAGCATTTT. This codes for CASSLRDRERSPQHF.

The chain employs TRBV4-3 and TRBJ2-7; 7 bases are shared with TRBD2. CDR3 size: 16 residues. The V and J ends lost 0 bases and 7 bases, in that order; junction bases with no gene match: 12. Per the germline V gene, CDR1 is LGHNA and CDR2 is YSLEER. The CDR3 sequence is CASSQEGTTSLREQYF. The CDR3 bases are TGCGCCAGCAGCCAAGAAGGGACTACTTCTCTACGGGAGCAGTACTTC.

This CDR3 is CSGGRAYEQYF. DNA of the CDR3: TGCAGTGGCGGGAGGGCCTACGAGCAGTACTTC. The rearrangement uses TRBV20-1 and TRBJ2-7, with TRBD2 identical over 9 bases. The CDR3 totals 11 residues. The V gene's germline CDR1 is DFQATT and CDR2 SNEGSKA (reference sequence). The V gene end was trimmed by 7 bases and the J gene end by 2 bases; junction bases not matched to a gene: 0.

In this sample, this clone turned up once. The chain has TRBV5-1 and TRBJ1-1, with D perhaps matching TRBD1 (5 bases). Germline V lookup: CDR1 SGHRS, CDR2 YFSETQ. The CDR3 spans 15 residues. V lost 3 bases to trimming and J lost 1 base, with 13 bases between them. This CDR3 reads CASSSQGGPNTEAFF. For the CDR3, the DNA is TGCGCCAGCAGCTCCCAGGGAGGACCGAACACTGAAGCTTTCTTT.

The rearrangement links TRBV18 to TRBJ2-2, with 7 bases identical to TRBD1. With V trimmed by 8 bases and J by 5 bases, 11 bases remained unmatched. Germline V gene data show CDR1 as KGHSH and CDR2 as LQKENI. The CDR3 consists of 15 residues. This CDR3 is CASRPTGRGTGELFF. The CDR3 nucleotides are TGTGCCAGCAGACCGACAGGGAGAGGTACCGGGGAGCTGTTTTTT.

In this sample, this clone turned up once. The genes are TRBV10-3 and TRBJ1-2, with 7 bases fitting TRBD1. V shed 2 bases and J 4 bases; nucleotides not matched to a gene: 7. The CDR3 extends over 15 amino acids. The V gene's germline CDR1 is ENHRY and CDR2 SYGVKD. For the CDR3, the DNA is TGTGCCATCAGTGAGCCGAGGGGGGACAGCTATGGCTACACCTTC. This gives the protein CAISEPRGDSYGYTF.

The J gene is TRBJ1-5, the V gene TRBV28; 9 bases agree with TRBD1. Germline trimming cut 4 bases from V and 0 bases from J; bases unmatched to any gene: 4. This CDR3 comprises 16 residues. CDR1 MDHEN and CDR2 SYDVKM come from the germline V gene. The CDR3 sequence is CASSSLDRGSNQPQHF. Written as DNA, the CDR3 is TGTGCCAGCAGTTCACTGGACAGGGGTAGCAATCAGCCCCAGCATTTT.

This chain uses TRBV28 with TRBJ1-2, with 8 bases that match TRBD1. Germline-derived CDR1 and CDR2 are MDHEN and SYDVKM. The CDR3 runs to 14 residues. V lost 6 bases to trimming and J lost 8 bases; unmatched junction nucleotides: 11. The CDR3 loop is CASSSWTGPRGYTF. As DNA, the CDR3 is TGTGCCAGCAGCTCCTGGACAGGGCCTCGCGGCTACACCTTC.

This clone was observed a single time. Other DNA sequences of this sample code for an identical CDR3. This rearrangement joins TRBV28 to TRBJ2-7; no definite D call. This CDR3 has 11 residues. V was clipped by 6 bases and J by 3 bases, with 6 bases between them. CDR1 and CDR2 (germline): MDHEN, SYDVKM. The CDR3 DNA sequence: TGTGCCAGCAGCCCACTCTACGAGCAGTACTTC. It translates to CASSPLYEQYF. The complete variable domain, with remaining parts taken from reference TRBV28 and TRBJ2-7, reads DVKVTQSSRYLVKRTGEKVFLECVQDMDHENMFWYRQDPGLGLRLIYFSYDVKMKEKGDIPEGYSVSREKKERFSLILESASTNQTSMYLCASSPLYEQYFGPGTRLTVT.

CDR3: CASTPADKVSRQRTDTQYF. CDR3 in DNA: TGTGCCAGCACGCCCGCGGACAAGGTGTCTAGACAACGCACAGATACGCAGTATTTT. The chain combines TRBV11-2 with TRBJ2-3; D perhaps matches TRBD1 (5 bases). Germline lookup yields CDR1 SGHAT and CDR2 FQNNGV. This CDR3 has 19 amino acids. Trimming removed 7 bases at V and 1 base at J, with 27 bases between.

The chain is built from TRBV10-3 and TRBJ2-7; TRBD1 aligns across 8 bases. The CDR3 has 15 residues. Per germline, CDR1 ENHRY and CDR2 SYGVKD. V trimming: 0 bases; J trimming: 2 bases; junction bases outside the gene matches: 3. The CDR3 bases are TGTGCCATCAGTGAGTCGGGACAGGCTGCCTACGAGCAGTACTTC. Translated: CAISESGQAAYEQYF.

The chain carries TRBV5-5 and TRBJ2-5, with D perhaps TRBD1 (5 bases). V gave up 5 bases and J gave up 2 bases, with 16 bases separating them. CDR1 and CDR2 (germline): SGHKS, YYEKEE (reference sequence). The CDR3 has 15 amino acids. The chain's CDR3 is CASSSSRVLQETQYF. DNA of the CDR3: TGTGCCAGCAGTTCGTCCAGGGTCTTGCAAGAGACCCAGTACTTC.

The CDR3 DNA is TGCGCCAGCAGCCCACTAGCGGGAGGTGGTACAGATACGCAGTATTTT. This codes for CASSPLAGGGTDTQYF. The chain combines TRBV5-1 with TRBJ2-3; 12 nucleotides agree with TRBD2. Per germline, CDR1 SGHRS and CDR2 YFSETQ. V shed 4 bases and J 3 bases; nucleotides not matched to a gene: 6. This CDR3 region has 16 residues. The full variable domain, completed using reference TRBV5-1 and TRBJ2-3, is KAGVTQTPRYLIKTRGQQVTLSCSPISGHRSVSWYQQTPGQGLQFLFEYFSETQRNKGNFPGRFSGRQFSNSRSEMNVSTLELGDSALYLCASSPLAGGGTDTQYFGPGTRLTVL.

In this sample, this clone turned up once. The chain links TRBV6-6 to TRBJ2-7; 11 positions match TRBD2. The CDR3 is 13 residues long. The junction had 1 base not matched to a gene; V was cut back by 6 bases and J by 3 bases. The germline V gene encodes CDR1 MNHNY and CDR2 SVGAGI (reference sequence). The CDR3 DNA follows: TGTGCCAGCAGGGGACTAGCGGACTACGAGCAGTACTTC. This translates into CASRGLADYEQYF.

The V gene is TRBV10-3, the J gene TRBJ1-5; no clear D. CDR3 length: 15 residues. Trimming removed 11 bases at V and 4 bases at J, with 21 bases between. Germline lookup yields CDR1 ENHRY and CDR2 SYGVKD. Written as DNA, the CDR3 is TGTGCCTCAAACTCCGATCTTTCGGTAAATCAGCCCCAGCATTTT. Translating it yields CASNSDLSVNQPQHF.

The chain employs TRBV6-1 and TRBJ2-1; the D gene is possibly TRBD1 (5 bases). CDR3 size: 13 residues. Germline CDR1 MNHNS, CDR2 SASEGT. The V end lost 3 bases, the J end lost 5 bases, and 8 bases lay between the germline ends. CDR3 region: CASSDRRDNEQFF. The DNA of the CDR3 is TGTGCCAGCAGTGATCGCAGGGACAATGAGCAGTTCTTC.

In its sample, this clone was seen a few times. V gene TRBV6-5 combines with J gene TRBJ1-5; tentatively, D is TRBD1 (6 bases). V lost 4 bases, J lost 10 bases, and 20 bases lay in between. The CDR3 consists of 15 residues. Germline V lookup: CDR1 MNHEY, CDR2 SVGAGI. CDR3 amino acids: CASSSKQGGDGPQHF. Here the CDR3 DNA reads TGTGCCAGCAGTTCTAAACAGGGTGGGGATGGTCCCCAGCATTTT.

The rearrangement links TRBV2 to TRBJ1-2; the D gene is possibly TRBD1 (6 bases). Trimming pared 3 bases from V and 0 bases from J, leaving 8 bases between. The germline V gene has CDR1 SNHLY and CDR2 FYNNEI. This CDR3 comprises 14 residues. CDR3 DNA: TGTGCCAGCAGTGAGGGGGGGCCTAACTATGGCTACACCTTC. As protein: CASSEGGPNYGYTF.

This sequence joins TRBV28 and TRBJ1-1; D call uncertain. From germline, CDR1 is MDHEN and CDR2 SYDVKM. The CDR3 extends over 16 amino acids. V lost 4 bases, J lost 1 base, and 16 bases lay in between. CDR3 bases: TGTGCCAGCAGTTACCCCCCTCAACAAAAGAACACTGAAGCTTTCTTT. Translated, it gives CASSYPPQQKNTEAFF.

The V gene is TRBV18, the J gene TRBJ1-2; D might be TRBD1 (5 bases). V lost 5 bases to trimming and J lost 1 base, with 8 bases between them. CDR3 size: 13 residues. The germline CDR1 and CDR2 sequences are KGHSH and LQKENI. The CDR3 protein is CASSSTDNYGYTF. For the CDR3, the DNA is TGTGCCAGCTCATCGACAGATAACTATGGCTACACCTTC. Supplemented by reference TRBV18 and TRBJ1-2, the full variable domain reads NAGVMQNPRHLVRRRGQEARLRCSPMKGHSHVYWYRQLPEEGLKFMVYLQKENIIDESGMPKERFSAEFPKEGPSILRIQQVVRGDSAAYFCASSSTDNYGYTFGSGTRLTVV.

The CDR3 nucleotides are TGTGCCAGCAGCCCTGGTAGGGCAGGGGAGGGCAAGGTCAAAAACATTCAGTACTTC. Translated: CASSPGRAGEGKVKNIQYF. V is TRBV28 and J is TRBJ2-4, with D maybe TRBD2 (7 bases). The V end lost 6 bases, the J end lost 3 bases, and 27 bases lay between the germline ends. This CDR3 is built from 19 residues. Germline V gives CDR1 MDHEN, CDR2 SYDVKM.

This sequence joins TRBV28 and TRBJ1-2; 7 bases are a match to TRBD1. J was trimmed by 9 bases and V by 3 bases; bases with no gene match: 13. The CDR3 runs 15 residues. CDR1 and CDR2 (germline): MDHEN, SYDVKM. The CDR3, as DNA: TGTGCCAGCAGTTTTCTTAGAACGGGACAGTCAAGCTACACCTTC. This translates into CASSFLRTGQSSYTF.

This chain connects TRBV14 to TRBJ1-3; D remains unclear. Deletions cut 0 bases from V and 3 bases from J, with 9 bases between. CDR3 length: 15 residues. The germline gives CDR1 SGHDN, CDR2 FVKESK. The CDR3 here is CASSQEPRSGNTIYF. The CDR3 region has the DNA TGTGCCAGCAGCCAAGAGCCCCGTAGTGGAAACACCATATATTTT.

The chain employs TRBV28 and TRBJ2-7, with 15 bases aligning to TRBD2. The CDR3 contains 15 residues. CDR1 and CDR2 from the germline V gene are MDHEN and SYDVKM. Losses at the gene ends were 6 bases for V and 5 bases for J; bases not matched to a gene: 5. The CDR3, as DNA: TGTGCCAGCAGCTCCGGGACTAGCGGGAGGAACGAGCAGTACTTC. Protein product: CASSSGTSGRNEQYF.

This sequence joins TRBV20-1 and TRBJ2-3; D is undetermined. The CDR3 extends over 10 amino acids. Germline V gene data show CDR1 as DFQATT and CDR2 as SNEGSKA (reference sequence). The CDR3 DNA follows: TGCAGGTTCGGTCTCGCGGCGCAGTATTTT. Residues: CRFGLAAQYF.